Following are 28 T cell receptor beta chains from one sample sequenced in a study of glioma-infiltrating T cells after dendritic cell vaccination. Assay: immunoSEQ multiplex PCR; the TCRdb copy retains only in-frame clones and omits some. In the table there are 93,000 or so clones, roughly 79% of which are singletons. Here the sequenced sample was blood, taken before dendritic cell vaccination. The receptors were sampled from a human donor with glioblastoma.

V gene TRBV4-1 combines with J gene TRBJ2-3; 15 nucleotides line up with TRBD2. J was trimmed by 6 bases and V by 6 bases; bases with no gene match: 16. The CDR3 is 19 amino acids. The germline V gene has CDR1 MGHRA and CDR2 YSYEKL. Here the CDR3 DNA reads TGCGCCAGCAGGGTAAGGACTAGCGGGGGGGCCGGTTTCACGGATACGCAGTATTTT. This gives the protein CASRVRTSGGAGFTDTQYF.

This clone was counted only a few times. The genes are TRBV10-2 and TRBJ1-1; D gene unclear. V shed 9 bases and J shed 3 bases, with 11 bases lying between them. The germline CDR1 and CDR2 sequences are WSHSY and SAAADI. The CDR3 is made up of 12 amino acids. The CDR3 bases are TGCGCCAGTCGAGGCGGGGACACTGAAGCTTTCTTT. Residues: CASRGGDTEAFF.

V and J are TRBV7-5 and TRBJ1-1. TRBV7-5 represents a pseudogene. This CDR3 comprises 15 residues. The CDR3 DNA is TGTGCCAGAAGCTTTATCGCGGGGCGCCTGGTCGGGGCTTTCTTT. It codes for CARSFIAGRLVGAFF.

The J gene is TRBJ2-1, the V gene TRBV5-1; TRBD2 is a possible D gene (6 bases). The V gene lost 4 bases and the J gene lost 8 bases, with 19 bases spanning the gap. CDR3 size: 15 residues. Germline V gene sequence: CDR1 SGHRS, CDR2 YFSETQ. DNA for the CDR3: TGCGCCAGCAGCCCCGGAGGAGGGGTCGGGGATGAGCAGTTCTTC. It specifies CASSPGGGVGDEQFF.

The CDR3 loop is CASSQDRDRGPHGYTF. Here the CDR3 DNA reads TGTGCCAGCAGCCAGGACCGGGACAGGGGGCCACACGGCTACACCTTC. The chain is built from TRBV4-2 and TRBJ1-2, with 12 bases aligning to TRBD1. J gave up 8 bases and V 3 bases, and 10 bases lay outside the gene matches. The CDR3 covers 16 residues. CDR1 and CDR2 from the germline V gene are LGHNA and YNFKEQ.

The CDR3 is CASSRGAVNEQFF. The DNA of the CDR3 is TGTGCCAGCAGCCGGGGGGCGGTCAATGAGCAGTTCTTC. The chain combines TRBV6-5 with TRBJ2-1; a weak D match, TRBD2 (7 bases). The CDR3 has 13 residues. In germline, CDR1 is MNHEY, CDR2 SVGAGI. Trimming shortened V by 6 bases and J by 6 bases, and 12 bases separated the two germline ends.

This chain links TRBV5-1 with TRBJ1-1, with a weak D call TRBD1 (5 bases). CDR1 SGHRS and CDR2 YFSETQ come from the germline V gene. The CDR3 runs to 13 residues. V was pared by 1 base and J by 4 bases, with 8 bases between. CDR3 nucleotides: TGCGCCAGCAGCTTGTCCCAGGGCACTGAAGCTTTCTTT. It specifies CASSLSQGTEAFF.

The chain recombines TRBV28 with TRBJ1-1; perhaps TRBD1 as D (5 bases). CDR1 is MDHEN and CDR2 is SYDVKM in the germline V gene. Trimming pared 6 bases from V and 5 bases from J, leaving 16 bases between. The CDR3 has 14 residues. The CDR3 region is CASRTPDGGTEAFF. The CDR3 nucleotides read TGTGCCAGCAGGACCCCCGACGGGGGTACTGAAGCTTTCTTT.

The genes are TRBV6-1 and TRBJ2-6; no clear D. V was cut by 4 bases and J by 0 bases, with 10 bases left in between. The CDR3 extends over 16 amino acids. Germline loops: CDR1 MNHNS, CDR2 SASEGT. The CDR3 is CASSGQAFSGANVLTF. DNA for the CDR3: TGTGCCAGCAGTGGCCAAGCGTTCTCTGGGGCCAACGTCCTGACTTTC.

This chain uses TRBV30 with TRBJ2-7; D gene uncertain. Germline V gene data show CDR1 as GTSNPN and CDR2 as SVGIG (reference sequence). This CDR3 has 14 amino acids. Trimming removed 0 bases at V and 2 bases at J, with 11 bases between. CDR3 bases: TGTGCCTGGAGTGTTGGCTTTTATCCCTACGAGCAGTACTTC. This translates into CAWSVGFYPYEQYF.

This chain uses TRBV5-1 with TRBJ1-2, with TRBD1 identical over 7 bases. Germline loops: CDR1 SGHRS, CDR2 YFSETQ. Germline trimming cut 4 bases from V and 4 bases from J; bases unmatched to any gene: 4. This CDR3 region has 13 residues. CDR3 sequence (DNA): TGCGCCAGCAGCGGTGGGACAGTCTATGGCTACACCTTC. The encoded protein is CASSGGTVYGYTF.

The rearrangement joins TRBV18 to TRBJ1-1, with D perhaps matching TRBD1 (5 bases). Germline loops: CDR1 KGHSH, CDR2 LQKENI. V was pared by 5 bases and J by 7 bases, with 20 bases between. There are 15 residues in the CDR3. The CDR3 sequence: CASSTLPGGSIEAFF. In DNA form, the CDR3 reads TGTGCCAGCTCAACCCTACCCGGGGGAAGCATTGAAGCTTTCTTT.

The chain employs TRBV18 and TRBJ1-2; D perhaps matches TRBD1 (6 bases). CDR1 is KGHSH and CDR2 is LQKENI in the germline V gene. The CDR3 is 14 amino acids. V shed 3 bases and J shed 4 bases, with 12 bases lying between them. DNA of the CDR3: TGTGCCAGCTCACCCGGACAGTCTGCCTATGGCTACACCTTC. It encodes CASSPGQSAYGYTF. Looking up the rest from reference TRBV18 and TRBJ1-2 gives the full variable domain: NAGVMQNPRHLVRRRGQEARLRCSPMKGHSHVYWYRQLPEEGLKFMVYLQKENIIDESGMPKERFSAEFPKEGPSILRIQQVVRGDSAAYFCASSPGQSAYGYTFGSGTRLTVV.

This chain joins TRBV19 and TRBJ1-1, with D tentatively TRBD1 (5 bases). This CDR3 is built from 18 residues. Germline V lookup: CDR1 LNHDA, CDR2 SQIVND (reference sequence). Between the trimmed V and J ends, which lost 7 bases and 1 base, there was a span of 25 bases. CDR3 in amino acids: CASTQYRITGWENTEAFF. The CDR3 DNA reads as TGTGCCAGTACCCAGTATAGAATAACAGGCTGGGAGAACACTGAAGCTTTCTTT.

This clone is a singleton in its sample. V is TRBV5-5 and J is TRBJ1-5; D remains unclear. The CDR3 has 16 residues. The germline V gene has CDR1 SGHKS and CDR2 YYEKEE (reference sequence). V lost 4 bases to trimming and J lost 0 bases, with 14 bases between them. The CDR3 region is CASSPQNADSNQPQHF. As DNA, the CDR3 is TGTGCCAGCAGCCCCCAGAATGCTGATAGCAATCAGCCCCAGCATTTT.

The V gene is TRBV27, the J gene TRBJ2-2; weak D call: TRBD2 (6 bases). The V gene lost 3 bases and the J gene lost 3 bases, with 8 bases spanning the gap. Germline-derived CDR1 and CDR2 are MNHEY and SMNVEV (reference sequence). This CDR3 comprises 14 residues. CDR3 region: CASSFRGDTGELFF. CDR3 nucleotide sequence: TGTGCCAGCAGTTTTCGCGGGGACACCGGGGAGCTGTTTTTT.

The chain has TRBV30 and TRBJ1-3; D gene uncertain. Per germline, CDR1 GTSNPN and CDR2 SVGIG (reference sequence). Between the trimmed V and J ends, which lost 6 bases and 0 bases, there was a span of 12 bases. The CDR3 consists of 14 residues. CDR3 in amino acids: CACWTYYSGNTIYF. CDR3 nucleotide sequence: TGTGCCTGTTGGACTTATTACTCTGGAAACACCATATATTTT.

The chain is built from TRBV19 and TRBJ1-2, with 9 bases matching TRBD1. V lost 6 bases, J lost 6 bases, and 2 bases stayed unmatched. Germline V lookup: CDR1 LNHDA, CDR2 SQIVND (reference sequence). The CDR3 totals 12 residues. The CDR3, as DNA: TGTGCCAGTAGGAGACAGGGGGATGGCTACACCTTC. Its protein product is CASRRQGDGYTF.

This chain uses TRBV7-9 with TRBJ2-7; 12 nucleotides match TRBD1. The length of the CDR3 is 16 residues. From germline, CDR1 is SEHNR and CDR2 FQNEAQ (reference sequence). The V segment lost 5 bases and the J segment 3 bases; nucleotides outside the gene matches: 8. Here the CDR3 DNA reads TGTGCCAGCAGCCTATCGGGACAGGGGGCCTACTACGAGCAGTACTTC. Translated, it gives CASSLSGQGAYYEQYF. The full variable domain, rest sourced from reference TRBV7-9 and TRBJ2-7, is DTGVSQNPRHKITKRGQNVTFRCDPISEHNRLYWYRQTLGQGPEFLTYFQNEAQLEKSRLLSDRFSAERPKGSFSTLEIQRTEQGDSAMYLCASSLSGQGAYYEQYFGPGTRLTVT.

V and J are TRBV6-1 and TRBJ1-6, with TRBD1 identical over 7 bases. V was pared by 1 base and J by 5 bases, with 2 bases of the junction left unmatched. The CDR3 spans 15 residues. Germline loops: CDR1 MNHNS, CDR2 SASEGT. The CDR3 DNA reads as TGTGCCAGCAGTGAAGTAGGGGGCAATAATTCACCCCTCCACTTT. It yields the protein CASSEVGGNNSPLHF.

Turning to this clone: One end of the junction varies from germline; a read error may be responsible. The gene calls are TRBV7-7 and TRBJ1-5; D remains ambiguous. The CDR3 is 15 amino acids. Germline CDR1 SSHAT, CDR2 FNYEAQ (reference sequence). The CDR3 DNA reads as TGTGCTAGCAGCTTAGTACAGTTTAGCAATCAGCCCCAGCATTTT. Translation gives CASSLVQFSNQPQHF.

The chain combines TRBV6-1 with TRBJ2-6; no clear D gene. V was clipped by 8 bases and J by 0 bases, with 8 bases between them. Germline values: CDR1 MNHNS, CDR2 SASEGT. The CDR3 spans 14 residues. The CDR3 region has the DNA TGTGCCAGCCTGGCGGTCTCTGGGGCCAACGTCCTGACTTTC. Amino acids: CASLAVSGANVLTF.

V and J are TRBV27 and TRBJ1-2; no firm D call. From germline, CDR1 is MNHEY and CDR2 SMNVEV (reference sequence). The V end lost 4 bases, the J end lost 5 bases, and 17 bases lay between the germline ends. The CDR3 is 15 amino acids. The chain's CDR3 is CASSSGIKGIYGYTF. CDR3 in DNA: TGTGCCAGCAGTTCCGGGATCAAGGGCATTTATGGCTACACCTTC.

The rearrangement links TRBV4-2 to TRBJ1-1; the match to TRBD1 covers 8 bases. The CDR3 runs to 15 residues. Looked up from germline, CDR1 is LGHNA and CDR2 is YNFKEQ. The junction had 4 bases not matched to a gene; V was cut back by 0 bases and J by 4 bases. CDR3 amino acids: CASSQDPGTGTEAFF. Written as DNA, the CDR3 is TGTGCCAGCAGCCAAGACCCCGGGACAGGCACTGAAGCTTTCTTT.

This sequence joins TRBV18 and TRBJ1-2; 7 nucleotides line up with TRBD1. V lost 3 bases to trimming and J lost 3 bases; unmatched junction nucleotides: 13. Germline-derived CDR1 and CDR2 are KGHSH and LQKENI. The CDR3 is 17 amino acids. The CDR3 DNA reads TGTGCCAGCTCACCGTCGACAGGGCGGTCGGTATACTATGGCTACACCTTC. Its protein product is CASSPSTGRSVYYGYTF.

V is TRBV5-4 and J is TRBJ2-7; 7 nucleotides align to TRBD1. The germline CDR1 and CDR2 sequences are SGHNT and YYREEE (reference sequence). J was trimmed by 5 bases and V by 4 bases; bases with no gene match: 15. The CDR3 has 16 amino acids. The CDR3: CASSPTGVIGLDEQYF. DNA of the CDR3: TGTGCCAGCAGCCCAACAGGGGTTATTGGATTGGACGAGCAGTACTTC.

V usage is TRBV2 and J usage is TRBJ1-3, with TRBD1 identical over 8 bases. CDR3 length equals 18 residues. Per the germline V gene, CDR1 is SNHLY and CDR2 is FYNNEI. J gave up 1 base and V 5 bases, and 13 bases lay outside the gene matches. CDR3 in DNA: TGTGCCAGCAGTCCGCTCGGGACAGGCTACTCGTCTGGAAACACCATATATTTT. Translating gives CASSPLGTGYSSGNTIYF.

This clone has only one observation. The J gene is TRBJ1-5, the V gene TRBV2, with 7 bases fitting TRBD1. J was trimmed by 6 bases and V by 6 bases; bases with no gene match: 8. Looked up from germline, CDR1 is SNHLY and CDR2 is FYNNEI. CDR3 length equals 14 residues. CDR3 in amino acids: CASSLSQGIQPQHF. The CDR3 nucleotides read TGTGCCAGCAGCCTCTCACAGGGGATTCAGCCCCAGCATTTT.